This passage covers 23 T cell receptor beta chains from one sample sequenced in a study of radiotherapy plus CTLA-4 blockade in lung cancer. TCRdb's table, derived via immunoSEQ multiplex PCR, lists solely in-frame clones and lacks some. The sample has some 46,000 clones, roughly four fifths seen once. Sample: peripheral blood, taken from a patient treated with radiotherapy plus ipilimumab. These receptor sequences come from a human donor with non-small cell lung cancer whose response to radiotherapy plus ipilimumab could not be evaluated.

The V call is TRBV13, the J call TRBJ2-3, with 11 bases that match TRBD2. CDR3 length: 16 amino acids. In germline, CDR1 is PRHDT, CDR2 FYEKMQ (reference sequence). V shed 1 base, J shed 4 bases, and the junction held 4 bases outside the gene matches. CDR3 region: CASSLETSGESDTQYF. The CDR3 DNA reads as TGTGCCAGCAGCTTAGAGACTAGCGGGGAGTCAGATACGCAGTATTTT. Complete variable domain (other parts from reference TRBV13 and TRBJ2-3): AAGVIQSPRHLIKEKRETATLKCYPIPRHDTVYWYQQGPGQDPQFLISFYEKMQSDKGSIPDRFSAQQFSDYHSELNMSSLELGDSALYFCASSLETSGESDTQYFGPGTRLTVL.

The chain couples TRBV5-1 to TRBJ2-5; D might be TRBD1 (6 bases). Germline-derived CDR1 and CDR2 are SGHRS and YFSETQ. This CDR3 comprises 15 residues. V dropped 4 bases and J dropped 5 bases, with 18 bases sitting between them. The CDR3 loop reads CASSLNTGNEETQYF. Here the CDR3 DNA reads TGCGCCAGCAGCCTAAATACAGGGAACGAGGAGACCCAGTACTTC. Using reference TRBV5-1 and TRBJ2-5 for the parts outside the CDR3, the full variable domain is KAGVTQTPRYLIKTRGQQVTLSCSPISGHRSVSWYQQTPGQGLQFLFEYFSETQRNKGNFPGRFSGRQFSNSRSEMNVSTLELGDSALYLCASSLNTGNEETQYFGPGTRLLVL.

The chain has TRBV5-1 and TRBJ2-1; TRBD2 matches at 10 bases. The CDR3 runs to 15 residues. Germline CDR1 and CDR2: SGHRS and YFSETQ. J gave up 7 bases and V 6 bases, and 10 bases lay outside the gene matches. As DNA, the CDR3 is TGCGCCAGCACCCCCCAGCGGGGGGGCTTTAATGAGCAGTTCTTC. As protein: CASTPQRGGFNEQFF.

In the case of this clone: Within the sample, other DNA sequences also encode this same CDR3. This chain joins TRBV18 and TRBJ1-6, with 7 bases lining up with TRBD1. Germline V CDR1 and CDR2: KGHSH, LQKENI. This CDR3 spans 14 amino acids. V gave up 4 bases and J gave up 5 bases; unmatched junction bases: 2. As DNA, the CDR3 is TGTGCCAGCTCACGGGACAGAGATAATTCACCCCTCCACTTT. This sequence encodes CASSRDRDNSPLHF.

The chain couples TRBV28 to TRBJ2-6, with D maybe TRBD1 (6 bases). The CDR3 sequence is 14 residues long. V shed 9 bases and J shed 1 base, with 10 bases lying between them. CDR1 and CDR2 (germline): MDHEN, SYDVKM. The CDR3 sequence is CASWGRSGANVLTF. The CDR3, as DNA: TGTGCCAGTTGGGGGCGGTCTGGGGCCAACGTCCTGACTTTC. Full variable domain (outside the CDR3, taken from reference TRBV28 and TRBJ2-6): DVKVTQSSRYLVKRTGEKVFLECVQDMDHENMFWYRQDPGLGLRLIYFSYDVKMKEKGDIPEGYSVSREKKERFSLILESASTNQTSMYLCASWGRSGANVLTFGAGSRLTVL.

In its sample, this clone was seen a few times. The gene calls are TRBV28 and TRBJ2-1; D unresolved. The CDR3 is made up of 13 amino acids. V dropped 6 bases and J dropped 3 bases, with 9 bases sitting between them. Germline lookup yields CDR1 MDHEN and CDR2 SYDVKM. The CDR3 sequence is CASSLTGYNEQFF. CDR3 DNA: TGTGCCAGCAGCTTGACTGGCTACAATGAGCAGTTCTTC.

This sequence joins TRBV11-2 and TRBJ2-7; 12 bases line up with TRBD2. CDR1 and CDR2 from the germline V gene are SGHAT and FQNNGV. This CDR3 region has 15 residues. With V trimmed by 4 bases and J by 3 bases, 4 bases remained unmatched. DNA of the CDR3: TGTGCCAGCAGCTCGACGACTAGCGGGAGCTACGAGCAGTACTTC. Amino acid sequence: CASSSTTSGSYEQYF.

The CDR3 DNA sequence: TGTGCCAGTAGTCCAAGGACAGGGAATGGCTACACCTTC. Translation: CASSPRTGNGYTF. The genes are TRBV19 and TRBJ1-2; 8 nucleotides align to TRBD1. This CDR3 region has 13 residues. Germline V gene data show CDR1 as LNHDA and CDR2 as SQIVND (reference sequence). Trimming cost V 5 bases and J 6 bases; bases outside gene matches: 5.

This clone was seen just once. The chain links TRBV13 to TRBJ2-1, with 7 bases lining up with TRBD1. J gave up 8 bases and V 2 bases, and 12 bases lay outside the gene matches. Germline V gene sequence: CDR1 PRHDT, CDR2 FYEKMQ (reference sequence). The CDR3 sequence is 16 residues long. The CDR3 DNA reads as TGTGCCAGCAGCTTAAGGTTACAGGGGAGTATCGATGAGCAGTTCTTC. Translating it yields CASSLRLQGSIDEQFF.

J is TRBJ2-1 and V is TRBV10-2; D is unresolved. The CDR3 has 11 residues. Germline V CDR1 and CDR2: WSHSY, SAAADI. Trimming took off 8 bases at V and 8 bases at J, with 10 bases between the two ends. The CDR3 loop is CASAANHEQFF. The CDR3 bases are TGCGCCAGCGCAGCGAACCATGAGCAGTTCTTC.

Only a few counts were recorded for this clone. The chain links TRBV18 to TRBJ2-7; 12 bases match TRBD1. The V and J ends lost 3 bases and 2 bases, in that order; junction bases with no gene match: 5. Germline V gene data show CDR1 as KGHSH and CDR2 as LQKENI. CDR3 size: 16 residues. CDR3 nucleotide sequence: TGTGCCAGCTCACCCTCCGGGACAGGGGGCGCCTACGAGCAGTACTTC. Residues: CASSPSGTGGAYEQYF.

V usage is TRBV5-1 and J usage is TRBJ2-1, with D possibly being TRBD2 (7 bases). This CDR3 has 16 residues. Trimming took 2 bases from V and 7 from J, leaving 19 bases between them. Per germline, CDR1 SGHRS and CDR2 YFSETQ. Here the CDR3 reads CASSFLGGGSGNEQFF. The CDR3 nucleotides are TGCGCCAGCAGCTTCCTCGGCGGGGGCTCGGGGAATGAGCAGTTCTTC.

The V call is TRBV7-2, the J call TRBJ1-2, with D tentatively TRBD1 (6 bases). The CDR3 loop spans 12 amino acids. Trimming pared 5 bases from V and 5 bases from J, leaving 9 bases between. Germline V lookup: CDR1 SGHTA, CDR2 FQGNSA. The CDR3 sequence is CASSIQGYGYTF. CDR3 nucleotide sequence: TGTGCCAGCAGCATACAGGGTTATGGCTACACCTTC. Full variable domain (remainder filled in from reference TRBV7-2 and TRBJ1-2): GAGVSQSPSNKVTEKGKDVELRCDPISGHTALYWYRQSLGQGLEFLIYFQGNSAPDKSGLPSDRFSAERTGGSVSTLTIQRTQQEDSAVYLCASSIQGYGYTFGSGTRLTVV.

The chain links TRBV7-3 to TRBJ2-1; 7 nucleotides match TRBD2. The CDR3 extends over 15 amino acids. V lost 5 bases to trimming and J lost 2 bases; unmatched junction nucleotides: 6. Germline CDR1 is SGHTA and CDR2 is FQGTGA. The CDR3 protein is CASSPSGTPYNEQFF. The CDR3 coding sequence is TGTGCCAGCAGCCCGAGCGGGACCCCCTACAATGAGCAGTTCTTC.

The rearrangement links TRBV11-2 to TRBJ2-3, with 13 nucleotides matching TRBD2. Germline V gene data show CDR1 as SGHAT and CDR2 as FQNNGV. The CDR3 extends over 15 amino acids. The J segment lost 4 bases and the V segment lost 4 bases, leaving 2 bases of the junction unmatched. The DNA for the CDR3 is TGTGCCAGCAGCTATACTAGCGGGAGGGCAGATACGCAGTATTTT. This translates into CASSYTSGRADTQYF.

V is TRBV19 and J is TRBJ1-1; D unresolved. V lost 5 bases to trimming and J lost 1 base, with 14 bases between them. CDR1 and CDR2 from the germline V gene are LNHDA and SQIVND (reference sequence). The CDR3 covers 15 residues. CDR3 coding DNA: TGTGCCAGTAGTCCCGGAGGACGCCCGAACACTGAAGCTTTCTTT. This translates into CASSPGGRPNTEAFF.

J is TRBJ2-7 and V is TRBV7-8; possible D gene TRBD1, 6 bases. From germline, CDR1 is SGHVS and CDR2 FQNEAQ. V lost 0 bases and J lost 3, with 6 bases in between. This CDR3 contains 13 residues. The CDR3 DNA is TGTGCCAGCAGCTTAGCCAGGGGCTACGAGCAGTACTTC. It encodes CASSLARGYEQYF.

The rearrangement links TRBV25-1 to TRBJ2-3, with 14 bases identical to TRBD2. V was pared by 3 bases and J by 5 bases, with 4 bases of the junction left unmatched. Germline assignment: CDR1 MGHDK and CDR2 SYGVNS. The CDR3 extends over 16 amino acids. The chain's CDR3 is CASSEGLAGAGDTQYF. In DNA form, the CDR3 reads TGTGCCAGCAGTGAGGGACTAGCGGGAGCCGGAGATACGCAGTATTTT.

Here the CDR3 reads CASAGQGNEKLFF. CDR3 sequence (DNA): TGTGCCAGCGCAGGACAGGGGAATGAAAAACTGTTTTTT. The chain carries TRBV7-2 and TRBJ1-4; 9 bases fit TRBD1. Germline lookup yields CDR1 SGHTA and CDR2 FQGNSA. CDR3 length: 13 amino acids. V lost 8 bases to trimming and J lost 5 bases; unmatched junction nucleotides: 3.

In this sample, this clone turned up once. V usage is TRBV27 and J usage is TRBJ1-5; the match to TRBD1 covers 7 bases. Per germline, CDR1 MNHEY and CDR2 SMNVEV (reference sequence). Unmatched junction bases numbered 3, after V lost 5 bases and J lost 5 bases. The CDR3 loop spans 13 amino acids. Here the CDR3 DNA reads TGTGCCAGCAGTGACAGGGTTTATCAGCCCCAGCATTTT. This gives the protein CASSDRVYQPQHF.

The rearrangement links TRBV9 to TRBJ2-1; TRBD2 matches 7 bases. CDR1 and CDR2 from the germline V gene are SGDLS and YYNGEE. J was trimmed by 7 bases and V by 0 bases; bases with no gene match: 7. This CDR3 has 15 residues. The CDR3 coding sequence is TGTGCCAGCAGCGTAGTGAGCGGGGTTTTTAATGAGCAGTTCTTC. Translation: CASSVVSGVFNEQFF.

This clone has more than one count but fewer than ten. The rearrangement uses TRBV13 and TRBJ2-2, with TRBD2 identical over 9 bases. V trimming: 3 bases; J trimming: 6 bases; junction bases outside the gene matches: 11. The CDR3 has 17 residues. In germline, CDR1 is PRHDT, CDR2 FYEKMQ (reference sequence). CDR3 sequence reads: CASSFPGGLALPGELFF. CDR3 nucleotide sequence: TGTGCCAGCAGCTTTCCGGGGGGACTAGCACTCCCCGGGGAGCTGTTTTTT.

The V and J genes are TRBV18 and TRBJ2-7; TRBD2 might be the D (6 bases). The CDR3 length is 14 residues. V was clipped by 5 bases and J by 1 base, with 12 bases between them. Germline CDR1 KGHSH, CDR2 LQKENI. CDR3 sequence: CASSIRGTSYEQYF. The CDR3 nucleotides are TGTGCCAGCTCAATACGGGGGACTTCCTACGAGCAGTACTTC. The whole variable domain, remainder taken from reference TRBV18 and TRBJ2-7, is NAGVMQNPRHLVRRRGQEARLRCSPMKGHSHVYWYRQLPEEGLKFMVYLQKENIIDESGMPKERFSAEFPKEGPSILRIQQVVRGDSAAYFCASSIRGTSYEQYFGPGTRLTVT.